Listed here are 20 T cell receptor beta chains from one sample, sequenced in a study of Tregs in tolerant kidney transplant recipients. Mixed chimerism was transient after nonmyeloablative marrow transplants from related graft donors. The table came from immunoSEQ multiplex PCR; TCRdb's copy has only in-frame clones and leaves some out. The sample features about 23,000 clones, with roughly 3.7% in its top ten. This specimen was CD4+ T cells from blood (PBMCs), taken 6 months after the transplant. These receptors came from a human patient who received a combined kidney and bone marrow transplant. Some T cells here may be from the graft donor.

Note on this clone: The read comes to an end 3 residues before the CDR3 does, leaving the germline J gene to fill in the end. V is TRBV20-1 and J is TRBJ2-2; no reliable D call. Germline V gives CDR1 DFQATT, CDR2 SNEGSKA (reference sequence). The ends were cut back, 5 bases at V and 5 bases at J, with 6 bases in the middle. The CDR3 loop spans 11 amino acids. The covered CDR3 bases are TGCAGTGCTCTCAGTACCGGGGAG. Its translation is CSALSTGE. The full CDR3 protein is CSALSTGELFF.

Concerning this clone itself: Read data end 3 residues before the CDR3 end; the end is taken from the germline J gene. V usage is TRBV6-2 or TRBV6-3 and J usage is TRBJ2-5; 9 bases agree with TRBD2. This CDR3 is built from 14 residues. V was clipped by 6 bases and J by 2 bases; unmatched bases: 4. Per the germline V gene, CDR1 is MNHEY and CDR2 is SVGEGT. Partial CDR3 DNA: TGTGCCAGCAGAGCGGGAGGCAAACAAGAGACC. This translates into CASRAGGKQET. The full CDR3 is CASRAGGKQETQYF.

To note about this clone: The CDR3 extends 3 residues past the end of the read, so its final part is completed from the germline J gene. The genes are TRBV6-1 and TRBJ1-2, with a tentative D call TRBD1 (5 bases). Germline V gene sequence: CDR1 MNHNS, CDR2 SASEGT. The CDR3 length is 14 residues. Trimming stripped 3 bases from V and 4 bases from J, with 12 bases between. The CDR3 loop reads CASSERGEGYGYTF. CDR3 DNA (partial): TGTGCCAGCAGTGAGAGAGGGGAGGGCTATGGC.

Worth noting for this clone: The read gets to within 3 residues of the CDR3 end, and the germline J gene fills in the rest. This rearrangement joins TRBV20-1 to TRBJ1-1; no clear D gene. The V gene's germline CDR1 is DFQATT and CDR2 SNEGSKA (reference sequence). The CDR3 is 15 residues long. V lost 5 bases to trimming and J lost 1 base, with 17 bases between them. The CDR3 sequence is CSAPDSSDPNTEAFF. Incomplete CDR3 DNA: TGCAGTGCTCCTGACTCTAGCGACCCGAACACTGAA.

To note about this clone: The sequence runs out 3 residues before the end of the CDR3; the remainder is reconstructed from the germline J gene. The chain has TRBV20-1 and TRBJ2-2, with TRBD1 as a possible D gene (6 bases). Germline values: CDR1 DFQATT, CDR2 SNEGSKA (reference sequence). V dropped 3 bases and J dropped 5 bases, with 13 bases sitting between them. CDR3 length: 14 residues. The sequenced part of the CDR3 DNA is TGCAGTGCTAGCAGGGGCGGAAAAACCGGGGAG. The encoded protein is CSASRGGKTGE. The CDR3 in full is CSASRGGKTGELFF.

Details on this clone: The read is 3 residues too short to cover the CDR3 end, so that end is filled in from the germline J gene. The chain employs TRBV29-1 and TRBJ1-4; D gene ambiguous. Trimming shortened V by 4 bases and J by 8 bases, and 14 bases separated the two germline ends. The CDR3 runs 13 residues. Germline loops: CDR1 SQVTM, CDR2 ANQGSEA. Incomplete CDR3 DNA: TGCAGCGTTGCGGCCCGGGGAGGGGAAAAA. It yields the protein CSVAARGGEK. The entire CDR3 sequence reads CSVAARGGEKLFF.

Comments on this clone: The read ends 3 residues before the CDR3 terminus; that terminus is restored from the germline J gene. The rearrangement joins TRBV9 to TRBJ2-3, with a tentative D call TRBD2 (5 bases). The CDR3 contains 16 residues. The ends were cut back, 0 bases at V and 3 bases at J, with 14 bases in the middle. Germline V gives CDR1 SGDLS, CDR2 YYNGEE. CDR3 region: CASSVVPGLLTDTQYF. CDR3 DNA (partial): TGTGCCAGCAGCGTAGTCCCCGGACTTTTAACAGATACG.

As for this clone: The read ends 3 residues early relative to the CDR3; the germline J gene fills the gap. The V call is TRBV20-1, the J call TRBJ1-3; TRBD1 aligns across 7 bases. The V segment lost 3 bases and the J segment 3 bases; nucleotides outside the gene matches: 2. CDR1 is DFQATT, CDR2 SNEGSKA, per germline (reference sequence). The CDR3 sequence is 13 residues long. The CDR3 DNA, read in part, is TGCAGTGCTAGGACAGGGCTTGGAAACACC. Protein: CSARTGLGNT. The whole CDR3 region reads CSARTGLGNTIYF.

Remarks on this clone: The CDR3 end lies 3 residues beyond the end of the read and is filled in from the germline J gene. The gene calls are TRBV20-1 and TRBJ2-3; TRBD2 matches 14 bases. CDR1 and CDR2 (germline): DFQATT, SNEGSKA (reference sequence). The CDR3 totals 15 residues. The V segment lost 4 bases and the J segment 3 bases; nucleotides outside the gene matches: 3. The CDR3 loop reads CSATGLAGGTDTQYF. The covered CDR3 bases are TGCAGTGCTACCGGACTAGCGGGGGGAACAGATACG.

CDR3 DNA (partial): TGCGCCAGCAGCCTGGGACAGGTTAATTCACCC. Translating it yields CASSLGQVNSP. In full, the CDR3 is CASSLGQVNSPLHF. The chain carries TRBV5-1 and TRBJ1-6; 8 nucleotides align to TRBD1. The sequence runs out 3 residues before the end of the CDR3; the remainder is reconstructed from the germline J gene. CDR1 is SGHRS and CDR2 is YFSETQ in the germline V gene. The V and J ends lost 4 bases and 6 bases, in that order; junction bases with no gene match: 3. This CDR3 is 14 amino acids long. Full variable domain (outside the CDR3, taken from reference TRBV5-1 and TRBJ1-6): KAGVTQTPRYLIKTRGQQVTLSCSPISGHRSVSWYQQTPGQGLQFLFEYFSETQRNKGNFPGRFSGRQFSNSRSEMNVSTLELGDSALYLCASSLGQVNSPLHFGNGTRLTVT.

As to this clone: Read sequence stops 3 residues before the CDR3 end, and the germline J gene provides the missing end. V usage is TRBV30 and J usage is TRBJ2-7; 9 bases agree with TRBD1. Germline V gene lookup returns CDR1 GTSNPN and CDR2 SVGIG (reference sequence). V gave up 4 bases and J gave up 3 bases; unmatched junction bases: 10. This CDR3 contains 15 residues. The CDR3 is CAWKAGGQGFYEQYF. The DNA read from the CDR3 is TGTGCCTGGAAGGCAGGGGGACAGGGTTTCTACGAG.

With respect to this clone: Coverage ceases 3 residues before the CDR3 finishes, and the germline J gene fills in the end. This rearrangement joins TRBV18 to TRBJ2-7; weak D call: TRBD2 (6 bases). Trimming pared 6 bases from V and 6 bases from J, leaving 18 bases between. CDR3 length equals 14 residues. Germline V lookup: CDR1 KGHSH, CDR2 LQKENI. The CDR3 loop reads CASSLEGGVSEQYF. Partial CDR3 DNA: TGTGCCAGCTCTCTCGAAGGAGGGGTGAGCGAG.

Regarding this clone: The read halts 3 residues ahead of the CDR3 end, with the missing end drawn from the germline J gene. The V call is TRBV12-3 or TRBV12-4, the J call TRBJ2-7, with no clear D. This CDR3 comprises 14 residues. The V gene lost 4 bases and the J gene lost 5 bases, with 15 bases spanning the gap. The CDR3 region is CASSSLFASHEQYF. CDR3 DNA (partial): TGTGCCAGCAGTTCTCTTTTCGCCAGTCACGAG.

Details on this clone: With the read ending 3 residues before the CDR3 end, the germline J gene is used to fill in that end. The rearrangement uses TRBV6-2 or TRBV6-3 and TRBJ2-7; no clear D. The CDR3 spans 15 residues. Germline values: CDR1 MNHEY, CDR2 SVGEGT. Deletions cut 4 bases from V and 3 bases from J, with 16 bases between. The DNA read from the CDR3 is TGTGCCAGCAGTTCCTGGGCCCGTGAGAGCTACGAG. Amino acids: CASSSWARESYE. Given in full, the CDR3 is CASSSWARESYEQYF.

Note on this clone: Read data end 3 residues before the CDR3 end; the end is taken from the germline J gene. This chain joins TRBV5-1 and TRBJ1-2; weak D call: TRBD1 (6 bases). The CDR3 covers 12 residues. Per germline, CDR1 SGHRS and CDR2 YFSETQ. CDR3 amino acids: CASSYTGIGYTF. CDR3 DNA, as far as it was read: TGCGCCAGCAGCTACACAGGGATAGGC. Complete variable domain (other parts from reference TRBV5-1 and TRBJ1-2): KAGVTQTPRYLIKTRGQQVTLSCSPISGHRSVSWYQQTPGQGLQFLFEYFSETQRNKGNFPGRFSGRQFSNSRSEMNVSTLELGDSALYLCASSYTGIGYTFGSGTRLTVV.

The sequenced part of the CDR3 DNA is TGTGCCAGCAGCGAAAGGGGCCCTGGGACC. Translating gives CASSERGPGT. The whole CDR3 is CASSERGPGTQYF. This chain uses TRBV7-2 with TRBJ2-5; perhaps TRBD1 as D (5 bases). The read ends 3 residues shy of where the CDR3 ends; the end is completed using the germline J gene. Looked up from germline, CDR1 is SGHTA and CDR2 is FQGNSA. The CDR3 extends over 13 amino acids. V was pared by 5 bases and J by 7 bases, with 14 bases between.

Details on this clone: The sequenced fragment ends 3 residues before the CDR3 boundary, so the rest is inferred from the germline J gene. This chain joins TRBV2 and TRBJ1-2; D gene uncertain. Germline V lookup: CDR1 SNHLY, CDR2 FYNNEI. The CDR3 length is 15 residues. Trimming took off 4 bases at V and 2 bases at J, with 14 bases between the two ends. The CDR3 is CASSVQRTLNYGYTF. The covered CDR3 bases are TGTGCCAGCAGTGTTCAGCGTACCCTCAACTATGGC. Complete variable domain (other parts from reference TRBV2 and TRBJ1-2): EPEVTQTPSHQVTQMGQEVILRCVPISNHLYFYWYRQILGQKVEFLVSFYNNEISEKSEIFDDQFSVERPDGSNFTLKIRSTKLEDSAMYFCASSVQRTLNYGYTFGSGTRLTVV.

Regarding this clone: The CDR3 extends 3 residues past the end of the read, so its final part is completed from the germline J gene. The chain combines TRBV7-9 with TRBJ1-5, with 10 bases lining up with TRBD1. The CDR3 is made up of 13 amino acids. Trimming removed 8 bases from V and 4 bases from J; junction bases left unmatched: 2. From germline, CDR1 is SEHNR and CDR2 FQNEAQ (reference sequence). CDR3 protein: CASSGQGNQPQHF. The CDR3 bases that were read are TGTGCCAGCTCGGGACAGGGGAATCAGCCC. Complete variable domain (other parts from reference TRBV7-9 and TRBJ1-5): DTGVSQNPRHKITKRGQNVTFRCDPISEHNRLYWYRQTLGQGPEFLTYFQNEAQLEKSRLLSDRFSAERPKGSFSTLEIQRTEQGDSAMYLCASSGQGNQPQHFGDGTRLSIL.

As to this clone: From the germline J gene comes the end of the CDR3, since the read stops 3 residues before it. The gene calls are TRBV6-2 or TRBV6-3 and TRBJ2-3; no clear D. This CDR3 spans 12 amino acids. In germline, CDR1 is MNHEY, CDR2 SVGEGT. V lost 6 bases to trimming and J lost 0 bases, with 4 bases between them. The chain's CDR3 is CASSRSTDTQYF. The CDR3 DNA, read in part, is TGTGCCAGCAGCCGTAGCACAGATACG.

About this clone itself: From the germline J gene comes the end of the CDR3, since the read stops 3 residues before it. The rearrangement links TRBV7-2 to TRBJ2-7; TRBD1 matches at 9 bases. The CDR3 covers 14 residues. The J segment lost 3 bases and the V segment lost 4 bases, leaving 4 bases of the junction unmatched. CDR1 is SGHTA and CDR2 is FQGNSA in the germline V gene. The CDR3 is CASSSNRGLYEQYF. CDR3 bases read: TGTGCCAGCAGCTCAAACAGGGGGCTCTACGAG.